This T cell receptor (beta chain) was sequenced for a study of cytomegalovirus exposure and HLA in healthy donors. Study as a whole: Genetic ancestry analysis placed 81% of the 400 or so donors that were genotyped in the Caucasian-associated cluster.

V was clipped by 0 bases and J by 3 bases; unmatched bases: 6. CDR3 length: 15 residues. CDR1 and CDR2 (germline): SGHNT, YYREEE (reference sequence). General observations from the study: Several V segments, TRBV6-2 and TRBV6-3 among them, could not be told apart and were dropped.

PCR primers comprised 60 Vbeta and 13 Jbeta primers. Some clones are missing from TCRdb's copy, which holds only in-frame ones; the method was immunoSEQ multiplex PCR. The data contain approximately 180,000 clones, approximately 80% of them seen just once; the ten biggest clones take up over 2%. With respect to this clone: Its target is not known.

The specimen was PBMCs. This clonotype was sampled from a woman aged 25 to 39 in good health and CMV-seronegative. The chain recombines TRBV5-4 with TRBJ2-7, with 7 bases identical to TRBD2. The DNA for the CDR3 is TGTGCCAGCAGCTTGGGTGGGGGGGTAAGCTACGAGCAGTACTTC. This gives the protein CASSLGGGVSYEQYF.